A selection of T cell receptor beta chains follows, all from one sample in a study of cytomegalovirus exposure and HLA in healthy donors. Assay used: immunoSEQ multiplex PCR; TCRdb lists only in-frame clones, some missing. The data hold about 350,000 clones, with approximately 90% observed a single time. The sample taken for sequencing was PBMCs. All receptors come from a woman aged 25-40 years in good health and CMV-seropositive. Each CDR3 is given with its conserved first and last residue. A D gene is named only where the DNA matches it firmly.

D	V	J	CDR3
.	TRBV6-1	TRBJ1-2	CASSEGIGYTF
.	TRBV28	TRBJ2-7	CASSMSSSGSYEQYF
.	TRBV25-1	TRBJ1-6	CASSVGGINSPLHF
.	TRBV27	TRBJ2-1	CASSSPGQSSYNEQFF
TRBD1	TRBV28	TRBJ1-4	CASSHPGQGVEKLFF
.	TRBV7-6	TRBJ2-7	CASRWGHYEQYF
.	TRBV7-9	TRBJ1-2	CASSLGGDRRGYTF
TRBD2	TRBV5-4	TRBJ2-2	CASSPTSGGTGELFF
.	TRBV27	TRBJ2-2	CASSLLPRVTGELFF
.	TRBV7-2	TRBJ1-1	CASSETGTNTEAFF
.	TRBV27	TRBJ1-1	CASSPRTDRTEAFF
.	TRBV27	TRBJ2-3	CASSLSRGTDTQYF
.	TRBV25-1	TRBJ1-2	CASSESLSGGYTF
TRBD1	TRBV11-2	TRBJ2-7	CASSFGTGTYEQYF
TRBD2	TRBV5-1	TRBJ2-1	CASSLAIAGLYNEQFF
TRBD2	TRBV11-2	TRBJ2-3	CASSSSPAGVRDTQYF
TRBD1	TRBV6-1	TRBJ1-2	CASSEARGPYGYTF
.	TRBV2	TRBJ1-5	CASREGVGNQPQHF
.	TRBV7-9	TRBJ1-2	CASSLGGAGLNYGYTF
TRBD2	TRBV27	TRBJ2-1	CASTGEGPSYNEQFF
.	TRBV7-8	TRBJ1-5	CASSVEGTGSQPQHF
TRBD1	TRBV6-4	TRBJ2-7	CASSTGTVNLGNEQYF
.	TRBV6-5	TRBJ2-1	CASSSPGWSYNEQFF
.	TRBV9	TRBJ2-1	CASSVEGQYNEQFF
.	TRBV15	TRBJ1-1	CATSRDFEVNTEAFF
TRBD2	TRBV29-1	TRBJ2-2	CSVLPTLAGGVAPGELFF
.	TRBV4-1	TRBJ2-7	CASSQEILGMSSYEQYF
.	TRBV29-1	TRBJ1-1	CSGSGYTEAFF
.	TRBV9	TRBJ2-2	CASSGSANTGELFF
TRBD1	TRBV13	TRBJ2-7	CASSLGGQGPDEQYF
.	TRBV4-1	TRBJ2-5	CASSQDTGREETQYF
.	TRBV7-6	TRBJ2-7	CASSLTQTSYYEQYF
.	TRBV7-6	TRBJ1-6	CASSPSVGVNSPLHF
.	TRBV11-2	TRBJ2-5	CASSIRGAPQETQYF
.	TRBV6-6	TRBJ2-7	CASSYTRSGEQYF
TRBD2	TRBV9	TRBJ2-1	CASSVEGSGRGQFF
.	TRBV28	TRBJ1-2	CASKGRGDPNYGYTF
TRBD2	TRBV27	TRBJ2-7	CASRESGGASEQYF
TRBD1	TRBV9	TRBJ1-1	CASSSGTANTEAFF
.	TRBV11-2	TRBJ2-5	CASSADYGLETQYF
.	TRBV4-2	TRBJ1-2	CASSQGADYGYTF
.	TRBV27	TRBJ2-7	CASGGTPYEQYF
.	TRBV18	TRBJ1-2	CASSPEAGRGYTF
TRBD2	TRBV9	TRBJ2-7	CASSAGLLAGSYEQYF
.	TRBV7-9	TRBJ2-2	CASSWGTGELFF
TRBD1	TRBV9	TRBJ1-2	CASSVAQGGGYGYTF
TRBD2	TRBV27	TRBJ2-3	CASSLGVAGYTDTQYF
.	TRBV15	TRBJ1-1	CATSADGFTEAFF
TRBD1	TRBV27	TRBJ2-1	CASRPGQGQYNEQFF
.	TRBV5-6	TRBJ2-1	CASSTSRLYNEQFF
.	TRBV29-1	TRBJ2-7	CSVKQGYEQYF
.	TRBV2	TRBJ1-2	CASSPLVSDGYTF
.	TRBV5-4	TRBJ2-1	CASSLEPFGLSGVGNEQFF
TRBD1	TRBV27	TRBJ1-5	CASSPGTGGNQPQHF
TRBD1	TRBV11-2	TRBJ2-7	CASSFGTGGLAYEQYF
TRBD2	TRBV11-3	TRBJ2-5	CASSPGLAGGGLETQYF
.	TRBV6-5	TRBJ1-1	CASSSGGFRGPEAFF